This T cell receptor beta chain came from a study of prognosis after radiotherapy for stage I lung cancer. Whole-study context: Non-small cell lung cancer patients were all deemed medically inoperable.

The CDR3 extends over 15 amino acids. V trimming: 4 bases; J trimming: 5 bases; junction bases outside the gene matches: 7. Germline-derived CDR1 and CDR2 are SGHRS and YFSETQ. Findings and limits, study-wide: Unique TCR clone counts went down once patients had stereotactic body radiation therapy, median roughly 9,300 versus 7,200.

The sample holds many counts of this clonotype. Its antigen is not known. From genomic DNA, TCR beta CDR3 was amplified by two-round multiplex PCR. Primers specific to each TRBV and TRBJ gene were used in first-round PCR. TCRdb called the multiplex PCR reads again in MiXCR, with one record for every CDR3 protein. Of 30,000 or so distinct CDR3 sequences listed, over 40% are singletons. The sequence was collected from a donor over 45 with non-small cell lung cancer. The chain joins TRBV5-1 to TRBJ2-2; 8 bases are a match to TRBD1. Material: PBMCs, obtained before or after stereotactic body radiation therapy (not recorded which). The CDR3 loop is CASSRDRGGTGELFF. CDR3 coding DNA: TGCGCCAGCAGCCGCGACAGGGGAGGAACCGGGGAGCTGTTTTTT.